The clone carrying this T cell receptor beta chain was seen a handful of times. The sample is drawn from a study of blood T cells in healthy people across ages. This CDR3 has 13 amino acids. Germline V gene lookup returns CDR1 SGHRS and CDR2 YFSETQ. Trimming removed 4 bases from V and 5 bases from J, with 12 bases in between. Caucasian, healthy and from Russia, the donors were aged between about 6 and 90. They isolated at least 6 million PBMCs from each sample. Combining a sample-barcoded 5' primer with a J-beta primer mix, a second PCR ran for roughly 6 to 12 cycles. Each cDNA was tagged by a template-switch adaptor containing 12 random nucleotides. TCRdb passed the 5' RACE reads through MiXCR, listing each CDR3 protein once. The sample lists over 1,500,000 distinct CDR3 sequences, about two fifths seen once, with under 25% in the top ten.

This clonotype was sampled from a human donor in good health. Sequenced sample: blood. This chain joins TRBV5-1 and TRBJ2-5; D gene uncertain. The CDR3 DNA sequence: TGCGCCAGCAGCCAGGTGGGGATTGAGACCCAGTACTTC. Translated, it gives CASSQVGIETQYF.